The rows below give T cell receptor beta chains drawn from one sample of a study of PD-1 blockade in classical Hodgkin lymphoma. Here immunoSEQ multiplex PCR was the method, and the copy in TCRdb shows in-frame clones only, minus some. The data show roughly 10,000 clones, approximately 84% seen once. What was sequenced was CD8+ T cells from blood. These receptors all come from a human donor with classical Hodgkin lymphoma. Both conserved end residues are part of each CDR3. Each record gives: clone size, J gene, D gene, V gene, CDR3 protein, CDR3 DNA. The D gene is left open where the match is weak. Part of the rows lack a size; the others show once, few, many or a class for expanded clones.

NA TRBJ1-1 NA TRBV5-1 CASSLADSKYTEAFF TGCGCCAGCAGCTTGGCGGACAGTAAGTACACTGAAGCTTTCTTT
NA TRBJ2-5 NA TRBV4-3 CASSPSRTKTQYF TGCGCCAGCAGCCCGAGCAGGACAAAGACCCAGTACTTC
NA TRBJ2-2 NA TRBV11-2 CASSLGSGELFF TGTGCCAGCAGCTTAGGATCCGGGGAGCTGTTTTTT
NA TRBJ2-5 NA TRBV6-1 CASSEGPRRGTQYF TGTGCCAGCAGTGAGGGGCCTAGGAGGGGGACCCAGTACTTC
NA TRBJ2-4 NA TRBV15 CATSVGGRGNIQYF TGTGCCACCAGTGTAGGGGGGCGCGGGAACATTCAGTACTTC
NA TRBJ2-7 NA TRBV4-1 CASSQYPLSPPAGPIVNEQYF TGCGCCAGCAGCCAATACCCCCTATCCCCCCCGGCGGGGCCCATAGTAAACGAGCAGTACTTC
NA TRBJ1-4 NA TRBV7-8 CASRASGEKLFF TGTGCCAGCAGGGCCAGTGGCGAAAAACTGTTTTTT
NA TRBJ2-3 NA TRBV19 CASSPSQGRTTDTQYF TGTGCCAGTAGTCCATCTCAGGGGAGAACCACAGATACGCAGTATTTT
once TRBJ1-2 NA TRBV27 CASSLFIPWSGSNYGYTF TGTGCCAGCAGTTTATTTATCCCCTGGAGCGGTTCAAACTATGGCTACACCTTC
NA TRBJ1-1 NA TRBV25-1 CASSGGTEAFF TGTGCCAGCAGTGGGGGGACTGAAGCTTTCTTT
NA TRBJ2-2 NA TRBV28 CASRRGTGELFF TGTGCCAGCAGGAGGGGCACCGGGGAGCTGTTTTTT
NA TRBJ2-7 NA TRBV5-4 CASSVDITYEQYF TGTGCCAGCAGCGTTGACATCACCTACGAGCAGTACTTC
once TRBJ2-1 NA TRBV7-9 CASSLEVLYPYNEQFF TGTGCCAGCAGCTTAGAGGTTCTCTATCCATACAATGAGCAGTTCTTC
NA TRBJ2-7 TRBD1 TRBV6-1 CAGGQATYEQYF TGTGCCGGGGGACAGGCCACCTACGAGCAGTACTTC
NA TRBJ1-4 NA TRBV4-1 CASSQGRGLESEKLFF TGCGCCAGCAGCCAAGGTCGTGGGCTTGAAAGTGAAAAACTGTTTTTT
once TRBJ2-3 NA TRBV5-1 CASSGPGGRDTQYF TGCGCCAGCAGCGGGCCGGGGGGCCGGGATACGCAGTATTTT
NA TRBJ2-3 TRBD2 TRBV28 CASSLIPTTSGGGSNTQYF TGTGCCAGCAGTTTAATCCCCACGACTAGCGGGGGGGGGTCGAATACGCAGTATTTT
NA TRBJ1-3 NA TRBV7-6 CASSTNLRGNTIYF TGTGCCAGCAGCACCAACCTGAGGGGAAACACCATATATTTT
NA TRBJ1-2 NA TRBV5-1 CASSAAGHGYTF TGCGCCAGCAGCGCGGCGGGGCATGGCTACACCTTC
NA TRBJ2-1 TRBD1 TRBV11-3 CASSALDGTGMNEQFF TGTGCCAGCAGCGCATTAGACGGGACAGGGATGAATGAGCAGTTCTTC
NA TRBJ2-7 TRBD1 TRBV27 CASSLYGTGIYEQYF TGTGCCAGCAGTTTATACGGGACAGGGATCTACGAGCAGTACTTC
NA TRBJ2-5 NA TRBV7-9 CASSLGRGRGPQETQYF TGTGCCAGCAGCTTAGGGCGGGGCAGGGGACCCCAAGAGACCCAGTACTTC
NA TRBJ2-7 NA TRBV11-2 CASSLVQPPNEQYF TGTGCCAGCAGCTTAGTCCAACCCCCAAACGAGCAGTACTTC
NA TRBJ1-1 NA TRBV4-1 CASSLGHGSITETFF TGCGCCAGCAGCCTCGGACATGGATCAATCACTGAAACTTTCTTT
NA TRBJ2-1 NA TRBV27 CASSLGMAGFNEQFF TGTGCCAGCAGTTTAGGTATGGCGGGGTTCAATGAGCAGTTCTTC
NA TRBJ2-1 NA TRBV6-5 CASSYRPWQGGNEQFF TGTGCCAGCAGTTACCGCCCTTGGCAGGGTGGCAATGAGCAGTTCTTC
NA TRBJ2-3 TRBD1 TRBV27 CASSSLGTGHPLGTDTQYF TGTGCCAGCAGTTCCCTCGGGACAGGCCACCCTCTCGGCACAGATACGCAGTATTTT
NA TRBJ1-1 NA TRBV7-2 CASSLGIWDTPGKAFF TGTGCCAGCAGCTTGGGCATCTGGGACACACCTGGAAAAGCTTTCTTT
NA TRBJ1-5 TRBD1 TRBV6-5 CASSSTGPNQPQHF TGTGCCAGCAGCTCGACAGGGCCCAATCAGCCCCAGCATTTT
NA TRBJ2-3 NA TRBV29-1 CSVDSPGVFSPADTQYF TGCAGCGTTGACTCTCCGGGAGTTTTCTCGCCCGCGGATACGCAGTATTTT
NA TRBJ1-2 NA TRBV4-1 CASSQTNGGYGYTF TGCGCCAGCAGCCAGACAAACGGGGGCTATGGCTACACCTTC
NA TRBJ1-2 TRBD1 TRBV9 CASSVRDRDGYTF TGTGCCAGCAGCGTCCGGGACAGGGACGGCTACACCTTC
NA TRBJ2-7 NA TRBV19 CASKRKEPYEQYF TGTGCCAGTAAACGGAAGGAACCCTACGAGCAGTACTTC
NA TRBJ1-1 TRBD1 TRBV27 CASSLPTGEAFF TGTGCCAGCAGTTTACCGACAGGGGAAGCTTTCTTT
NA TRBJ2-1 TRBD1 TRBV9 CASSVLIGRGHEQFF TGTGCCAGCAGCGTCCTTATAGGAAGGGGGCATGAGCAGTTCTTC
NA TRBJ2-1 NA TRBV16 CASSQSGVQPFSYNEQFF TGTGCCAGCAGCCAATCCGGAGTCCAACCCTTTTCCTACAATGAGCAGTTCTTC
NA TRBJ2-7 NA TRBV10-2 CASSQQEFYEQYF TGCGCCAGCAGCCAGCAAGAATTCTACGAGCAGTACTTC
once TRBJ2-7 TRBD2 TRBV6-4 CASSDSRLAGPPYEQYF TGTGCCAGCAGTGACTCGAGACTAGCGGGCCCGCCCTACGAGCAGTACTTC
NA TRBJ1-6 NA TRBV2 CASSEEEAGSTYNSPLHF TGTGCCAGCAGTGAAGAAGAGGCAGGGAGTACCTATAATTCACCCCTCCACTTT
NA TRBJ1-3 NA TRBV4-1 CASSPWDVSGNTIYF TGCGCCAGCAGCCCTTGGGACGTCTCTGGAAACACCATATATTTT
NA TRBJ1-3 NA TRBV9 CASSVEGRSGNTIYF TGTGCCAGCAGCGTAGAGGGCCGGTCTGGAAACACCATATATTTT
NA TRBJ1-2 TRBD1 TRBV9 CASSVAVLGQGNYGYTF TGTGCCAGCAGCGTTGCGGTCCTCGGACAGGGGAACTATGGCTACACCTTC
NA TRBJ1-5 NA TRBV6-1 CASLGGWNQPQHF TGTGCCAGCCTGGGGGGCTGGAATCAGCCCCAGCATTTT
NA TRBJ2-7 TRBD2 TRBV5-1 CASNLYSGDYEQYF TGCGCCAGCAACCTTTATAGCGGGGACTACGAGCAGTACTTC
NA TRBJ2-1 NA TRBV5-1 CASSLVPDGYNEQFF TGCGCCAGCAGCTTGGTTCCGGACGGATACAATGAGCAGTTCTTC
NA TRBJ1-5 NA TRBV6-6 CASRLYSNQPQHF TGTGCCAGCAGGCTCTATAGCAATCAGCCCCAGCATTTT
NA TRBJ1-1 NA TRBV15 CATSREGGWNTEAFF TGTGCCACCAGCAGAGAGGGAGGGTGGAACACTGAAGCTTTCTTT
few TRBJ1-5 TRBD1 TRBV4-1 CASSQDRDSNQPQHF TGCGCCAGCAGCCAGGACAGGGATAGCAATCAGCCCCAGCATTTT
NA TRBJ2-1 NA TRBV27 CASSGWDAGWNEQFF TGTGCCAGCAGTGGATGGGACGCCGGGTGGAATGAGCAGTTCTTC
NA TRBJ2-1 TRBD1 TRBV2 CASSDPLTGSTYNEQFF TGTGCCAGCAGTGATCCTCTGACAGGGTCCACCTATAATGAGCAGTTCTTC
NA TRBJ2-7 NA TRBV10-2 CASSQFQTEPQNEQYF TGCGCCAGCAGTCAATTTCAGACAGAACCTCAGAACGAGCAGTACTTC
NA TRBJ2-5 NA TRBV14 CASSQTQGQQETQYF TGTGCCAGCAGCCAAACACAGGGACAACAAGAGACCCAGTACTTC
NA TRBJ1-1 TRBD1 TRBV7-2 CASSPTGGATEAFF TGTGCCAGCAGCCCAACAGGGGGCGCGACTGAAGCTTTCTTT
NA TRBJ1-1 TRBD1 TRBV4-3 CASSQGPGQGGWTEAFF TGCGCCAGCAGCCAAGGCCCCGGACAGGGGGGTTGGACTGAAGCTTTCTTT
few TRBJ1-6 NA TRBV5-1 CASSLAGRADSPLHF TGCGCCAGCAGCTTGGCCGGGAGGGCCGATTCACCCCTCCACTTT
NA TRBJ2-5 TRBD2 TRBV13 CASSFWGGVQETQYF TGTGCCAGCAGCTTCTGGGGGGGGGTCCAAGAGACCCAGTACTTC
NA TRBJ1-2 NA TRBV7-9 CASSLEYRSGYTF TGTGCCAGCAGCTTAGAGTACAGGTCTGGCTACACCTTC
NA TRBJ1-1 NA TRBV12-5 CASGLVRGADTEAFF TGTGCTAGTGGTCTAGTCCGGGGCGCGGACACTGAAGCTTTCTTT
few TRBJ2-7 NA TRBV10-1 CASSRTGGEQYF TGCGCCAGCAGCCGAACTGGGGGAGAGCAGTACTTC